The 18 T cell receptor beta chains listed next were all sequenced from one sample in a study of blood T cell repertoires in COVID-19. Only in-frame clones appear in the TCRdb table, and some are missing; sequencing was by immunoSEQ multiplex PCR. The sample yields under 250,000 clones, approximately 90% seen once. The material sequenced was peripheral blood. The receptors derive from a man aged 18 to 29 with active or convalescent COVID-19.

The CDR3 is CASSKVRESRRNTEAFF. In DNA, the CDR3 is TGTGCCAGCAGCAAAGTTAGGGAGTCCCGACGAAACACTGAAGCTTTCTTT. The chain joins TRBV21-1 to TRBJ1-1. TRBV21-1 is marked as a pseudogene. The CDR3 runs 17 residues.

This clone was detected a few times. CDR3 amino acids: CASRETRNTGELFF. CDR3 nucleotides: TGTGCCAGCAGGGAGACTAGGAACACCGGGGAGCTGTTTTTT. V usage is TRBV25-1 and J usage is TRBJ2-2; a possible D gene is TRBD2 (6 bases). V lost 6 bases and J 1 base, leaving 9 bases between the germline ends. CDR1 is MGHDK and CDR2 is SYGVNS in the germline V gene. This CDR3 spans 14 amino acids.

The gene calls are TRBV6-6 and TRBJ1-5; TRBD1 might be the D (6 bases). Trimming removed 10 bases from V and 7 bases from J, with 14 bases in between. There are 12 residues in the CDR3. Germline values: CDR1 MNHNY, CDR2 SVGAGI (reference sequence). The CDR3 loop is CATGTPGQPQHF. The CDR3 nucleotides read TGTGCCACCGGGACACCGGGACAGCCCCAGCATTTT.

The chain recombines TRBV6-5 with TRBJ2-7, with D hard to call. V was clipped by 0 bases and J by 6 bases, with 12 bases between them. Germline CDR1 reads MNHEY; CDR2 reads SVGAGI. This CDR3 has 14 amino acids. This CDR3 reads CASSYSSTSGEQYF. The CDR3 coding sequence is TGTGCCAGCAGTTACTCGTCTACTTCGGGCGAGCAGTACTTC.

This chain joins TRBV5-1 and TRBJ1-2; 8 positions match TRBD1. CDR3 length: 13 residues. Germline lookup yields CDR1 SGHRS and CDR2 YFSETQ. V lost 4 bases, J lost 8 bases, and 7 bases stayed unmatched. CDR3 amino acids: CASSNLTGVGYTF. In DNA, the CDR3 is TGCGCCAGCAGCAACCTGACAGGGGTCGGCTACACCTTC. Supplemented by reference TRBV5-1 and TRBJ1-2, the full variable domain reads KAGVTQTPRYLIKTRGQQVTLSCSPISGHRSVSWYQQTPGQGLQFLFEYFSETQRNKGNFPGRFSGRQFSNSRSEMNVSTLELGDSALYLCASSNLTGVGYTFGSGTRLTVV.

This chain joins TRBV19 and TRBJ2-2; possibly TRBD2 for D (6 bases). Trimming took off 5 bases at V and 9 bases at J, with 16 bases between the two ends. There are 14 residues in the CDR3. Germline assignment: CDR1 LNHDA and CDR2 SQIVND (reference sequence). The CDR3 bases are TGTGCCAGTAGTTGGGGGGTCAGGTCCAGGGAGCTGTTTTTT. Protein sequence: CASSWGVRSRELFF.

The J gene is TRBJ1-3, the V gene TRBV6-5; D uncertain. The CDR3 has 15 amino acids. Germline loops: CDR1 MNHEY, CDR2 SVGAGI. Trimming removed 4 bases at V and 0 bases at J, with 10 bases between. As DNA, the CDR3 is TGTGCCAGCAGTTCGACTCGGAGCTCTGGAAACACCATATATTTT. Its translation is CASSSTRSSGNTIYF.

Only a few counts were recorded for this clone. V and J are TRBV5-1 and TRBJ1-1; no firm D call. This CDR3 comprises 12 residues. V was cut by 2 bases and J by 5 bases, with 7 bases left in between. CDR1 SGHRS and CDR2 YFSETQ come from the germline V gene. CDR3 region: CASSLRGTEAFF. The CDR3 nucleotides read TGCGCCAGCAGCTTAAGAGGGACTGAAGCTTTCTTT.

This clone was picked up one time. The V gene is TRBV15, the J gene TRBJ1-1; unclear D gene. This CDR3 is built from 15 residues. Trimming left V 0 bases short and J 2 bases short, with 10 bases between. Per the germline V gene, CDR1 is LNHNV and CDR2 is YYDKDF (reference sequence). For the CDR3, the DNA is TGTGCCACCAGCAGAGAGCCCCGGAGAAACACTGAAGCTTTCTTT. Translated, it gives CATSREPRRNTEAFF.

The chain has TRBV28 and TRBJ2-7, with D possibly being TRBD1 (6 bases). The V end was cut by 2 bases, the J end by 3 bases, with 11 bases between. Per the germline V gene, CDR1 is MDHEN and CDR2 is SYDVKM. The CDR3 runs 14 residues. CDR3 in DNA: TGTGCCAGCAGTTTAACAGGGAGCTTCTACGAGCAGTACTTC. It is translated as CASSLTGSFYEQYF.

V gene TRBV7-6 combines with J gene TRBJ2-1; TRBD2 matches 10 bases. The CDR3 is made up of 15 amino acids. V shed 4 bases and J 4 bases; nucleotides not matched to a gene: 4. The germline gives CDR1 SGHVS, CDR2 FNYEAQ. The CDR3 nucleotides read TGTGCCAGCAGCTCAGGACTAGCGGAGTACAATGAGCAGTTCTTC. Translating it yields CASSSGLAEYNEQFF. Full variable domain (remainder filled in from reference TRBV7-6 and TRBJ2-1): GAGVSQSPRYKVTKRGQDVALRCDPISGHVSLYWYRQALGQGPEFLTYFNYEAQQDKSGLPNDRFSAERPEGSISTLTIQRTEQRDSAMYRCASSSGLAEYNEQFFGPGTRLTVL.

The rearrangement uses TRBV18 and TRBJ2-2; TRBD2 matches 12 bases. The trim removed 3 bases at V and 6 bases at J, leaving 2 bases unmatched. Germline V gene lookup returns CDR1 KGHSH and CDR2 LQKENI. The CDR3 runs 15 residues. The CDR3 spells CASSPTSGSSGELFF. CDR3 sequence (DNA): TGTGCCAGCTCACCGACTAGCGGGAGTTCCGGGGAGCTGTTTTTT. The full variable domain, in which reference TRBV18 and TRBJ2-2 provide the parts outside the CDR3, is NAGVMQNPRHLVRRRGQEARLRCSPMKGHSHVYWYRQLPEEGLKFMVYLQKENIIDESGMPKERFSAEFPKEGPSILRIQQVVRGDSAAYFCASSPTSGSSGELFFGEGSRLTVL.

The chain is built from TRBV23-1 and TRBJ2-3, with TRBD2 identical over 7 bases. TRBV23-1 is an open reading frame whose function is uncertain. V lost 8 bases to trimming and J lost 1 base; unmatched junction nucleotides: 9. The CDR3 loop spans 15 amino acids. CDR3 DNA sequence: TGCGCCAGCCAACCCCCCAGCGGGGGCACAGATACGCAGTATTTT. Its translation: CASQPPSGGTDTQYF.

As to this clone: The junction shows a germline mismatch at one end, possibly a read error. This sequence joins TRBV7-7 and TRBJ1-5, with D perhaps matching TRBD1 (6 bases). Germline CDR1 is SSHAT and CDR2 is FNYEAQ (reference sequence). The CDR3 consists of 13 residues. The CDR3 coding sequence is TGTGCTAGCAGCGTTGACAGGAATCAGCCCCAGCATTTT. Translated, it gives CASSVDRNQPQHF.

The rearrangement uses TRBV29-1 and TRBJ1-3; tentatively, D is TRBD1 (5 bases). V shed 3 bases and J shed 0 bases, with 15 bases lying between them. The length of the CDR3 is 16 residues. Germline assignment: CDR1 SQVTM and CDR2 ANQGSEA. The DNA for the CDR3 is TGCAGCGTTGAGGGGCCAGAGCCAGACTCTGGAAACACCATATATTTT. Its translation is CSVEGPEPDSGNTIYF.

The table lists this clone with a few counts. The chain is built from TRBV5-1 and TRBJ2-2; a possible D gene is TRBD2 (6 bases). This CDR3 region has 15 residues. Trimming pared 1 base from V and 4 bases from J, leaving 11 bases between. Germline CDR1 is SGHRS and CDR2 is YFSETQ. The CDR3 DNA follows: TGCGCCAGCAGCTTGATCCGGGGGAGCACCGGGGAGCTGTTTTTT. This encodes CASSLIRGSTGELFF.

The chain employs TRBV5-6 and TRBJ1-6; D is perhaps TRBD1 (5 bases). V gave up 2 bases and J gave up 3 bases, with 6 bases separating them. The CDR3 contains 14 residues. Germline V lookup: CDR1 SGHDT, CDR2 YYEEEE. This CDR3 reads CASSLQDYNSPLHF. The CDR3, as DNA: TGTGCCAGCAGCTTACAGGACTATAATTCACCCCTCCACTTT.

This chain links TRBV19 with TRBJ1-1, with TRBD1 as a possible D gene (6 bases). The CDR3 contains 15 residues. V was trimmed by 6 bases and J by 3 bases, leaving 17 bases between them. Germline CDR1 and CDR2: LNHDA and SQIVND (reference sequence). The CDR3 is CASRGLTGWDTEAFF. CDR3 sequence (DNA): TGTGCCAGTAGGGGTTTGACAGGCTGGGACACTGAAGCTTTCTTT.